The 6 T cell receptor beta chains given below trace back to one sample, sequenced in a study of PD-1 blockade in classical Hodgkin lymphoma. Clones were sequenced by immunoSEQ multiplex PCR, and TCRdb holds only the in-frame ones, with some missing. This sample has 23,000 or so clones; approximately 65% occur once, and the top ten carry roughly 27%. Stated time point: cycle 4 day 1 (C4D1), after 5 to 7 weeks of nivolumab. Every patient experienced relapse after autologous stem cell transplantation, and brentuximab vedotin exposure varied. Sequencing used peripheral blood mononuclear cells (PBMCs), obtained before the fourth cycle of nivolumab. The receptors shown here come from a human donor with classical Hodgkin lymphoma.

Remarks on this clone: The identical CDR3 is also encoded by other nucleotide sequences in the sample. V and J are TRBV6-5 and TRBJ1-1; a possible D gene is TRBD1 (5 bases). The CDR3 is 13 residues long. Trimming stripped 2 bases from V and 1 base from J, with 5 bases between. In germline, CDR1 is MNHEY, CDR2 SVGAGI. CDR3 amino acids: CASSYRGNTEAFF. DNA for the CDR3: TGTGCCAGCAGTTACAGGGGGAACACTGAAGCTTTCTTT.

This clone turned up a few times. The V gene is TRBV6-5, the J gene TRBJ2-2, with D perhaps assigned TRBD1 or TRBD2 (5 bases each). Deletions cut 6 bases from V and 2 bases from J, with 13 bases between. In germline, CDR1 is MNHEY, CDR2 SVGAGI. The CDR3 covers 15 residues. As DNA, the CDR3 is TGTGCCAGCAGAGATCAGGGAGAAAACACCGGGGAGCTGTTTTTT. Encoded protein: CASRDQGENTGELFF.

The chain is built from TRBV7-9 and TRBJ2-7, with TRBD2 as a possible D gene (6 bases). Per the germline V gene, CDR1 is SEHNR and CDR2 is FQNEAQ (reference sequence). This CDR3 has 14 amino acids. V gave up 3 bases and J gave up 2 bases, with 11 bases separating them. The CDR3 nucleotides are TGTGCCAGCAGCTTGACGGGAGTCACCTACGAGCAGTACGTC. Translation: CASSLTGVTYEQYV.

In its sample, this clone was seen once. CDR3 loop: CASSQDRGNNSPLHF. In nucleotides, the CDR3 is TGTGCCAGCAGCCAAGATCGAGGGAATAATTCACCCCTCCACTTT. The chain combines TRBV5-4 with TRBJ1-6; no clear D. The CDR3 has 15 residues. V gave up 4 bases and J gave up 5 bases, with 13 bases separating them. The germline CDR1 and CDR2 sequences are SGHNT and YYREEE (reference sequence).

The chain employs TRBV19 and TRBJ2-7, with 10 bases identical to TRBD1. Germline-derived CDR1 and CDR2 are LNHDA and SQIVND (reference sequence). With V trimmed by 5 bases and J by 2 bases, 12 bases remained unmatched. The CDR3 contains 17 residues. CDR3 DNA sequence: TGTGCCAGTAGTTTCTCCGGGACAGGGGCCCCTACCTACGAGCAGTACGTC. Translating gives CASSFSGTGAPTYEQYV.

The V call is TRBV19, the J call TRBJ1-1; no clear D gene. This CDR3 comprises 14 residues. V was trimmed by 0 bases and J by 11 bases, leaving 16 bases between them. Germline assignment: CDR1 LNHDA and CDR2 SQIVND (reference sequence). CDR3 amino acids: CASSIDRQIGRAFF. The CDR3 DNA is TGTGCCAGTAGTATAGATCGGCAAATCGGAAGGGCTTTCTTT.